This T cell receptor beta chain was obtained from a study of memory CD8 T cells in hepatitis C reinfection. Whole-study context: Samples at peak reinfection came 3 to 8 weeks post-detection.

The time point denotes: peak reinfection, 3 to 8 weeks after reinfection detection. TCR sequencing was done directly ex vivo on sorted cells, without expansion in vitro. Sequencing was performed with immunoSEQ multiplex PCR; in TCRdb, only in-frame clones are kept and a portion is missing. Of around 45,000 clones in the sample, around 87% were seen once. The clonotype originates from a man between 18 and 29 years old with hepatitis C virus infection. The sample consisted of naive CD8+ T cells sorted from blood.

CDR3 in DNA: TGCGCCAGCAACATGCGCGGGGAGGGAAATGAGCAGTTCTTC. Amino acids: CASNMRGEGNEQFF. This chain connects TRBV4-3 to TRBJ2-1, with 7 bases that match TRBD2. CDR3 length: 14 amino acids. CDR1 and CDR2 (germline): LGHNA, YSLEER. Trimming cost V 7 bases and J 7 bases; bases outside gene matches: 10.